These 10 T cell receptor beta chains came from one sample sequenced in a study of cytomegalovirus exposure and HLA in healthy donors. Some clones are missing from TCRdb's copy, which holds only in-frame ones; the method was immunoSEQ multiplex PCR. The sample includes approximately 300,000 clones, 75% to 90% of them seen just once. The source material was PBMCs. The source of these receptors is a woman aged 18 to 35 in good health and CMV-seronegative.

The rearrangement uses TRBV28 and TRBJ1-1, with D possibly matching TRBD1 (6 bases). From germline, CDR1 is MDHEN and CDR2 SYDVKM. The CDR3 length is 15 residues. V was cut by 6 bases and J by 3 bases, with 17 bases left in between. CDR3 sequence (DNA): TGTGCCAGCAGCTTCGGGGGGGCGAGGGACACTGAAGCTTTCTTT. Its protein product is CASSFGGARDTEAFF.

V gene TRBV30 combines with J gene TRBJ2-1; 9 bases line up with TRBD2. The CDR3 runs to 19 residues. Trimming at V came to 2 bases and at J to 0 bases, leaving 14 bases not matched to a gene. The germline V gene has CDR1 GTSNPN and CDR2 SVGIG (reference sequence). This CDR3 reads CAWSNVAGGPWSSYNEQFF. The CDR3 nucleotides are TGTGCCTGGAGTAATGTGGCGGGAGGGCCGTGGAGCTCCTACAATGAGCAGTTCTTC.

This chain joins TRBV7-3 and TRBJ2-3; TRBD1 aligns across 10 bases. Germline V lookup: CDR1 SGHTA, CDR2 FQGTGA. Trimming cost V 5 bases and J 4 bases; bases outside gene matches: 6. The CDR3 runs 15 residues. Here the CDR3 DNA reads TGTGCCAGCAGCCCGACAGGGGGCACAGCAGATACGCAGTATTTT. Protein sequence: CASSPTGGTADTQYF.

CDR3 sequence: CASSQDLRSSYNEQFF. Written as DNA, the CDR3 is TGTGCCAGCAGCCAAGATCTCAGAAGCTCCTACAATGAGCAGTTCTTC. The chain combines TRBV4-2 with TRBJ2-1; D remains unclear. CDR3 length: 16 amino acids. CDR1 and CDR2 from the germline V gene are LGHNA and YNFKEQ. The germline V and J ends were trimmed by 0 bases and 0 bases, with 9 bases remaining between them.

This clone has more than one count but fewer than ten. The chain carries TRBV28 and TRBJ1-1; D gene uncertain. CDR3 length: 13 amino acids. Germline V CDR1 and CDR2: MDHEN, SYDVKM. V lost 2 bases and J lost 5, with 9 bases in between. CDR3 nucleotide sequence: TGTGCCAGCAGTTTAGGTGGGCTGACTGAAGCTTTCTTT. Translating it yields CASSLGGLTEAFF.

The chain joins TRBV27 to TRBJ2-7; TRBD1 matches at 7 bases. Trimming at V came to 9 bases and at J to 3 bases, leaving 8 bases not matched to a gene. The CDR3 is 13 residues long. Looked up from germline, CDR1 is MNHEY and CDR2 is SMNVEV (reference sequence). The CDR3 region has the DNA TGTGCCAGTGCACAGGGGCAGAGCTACGAGCAGTACTTC. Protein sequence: CASAQGQSYEQYF.

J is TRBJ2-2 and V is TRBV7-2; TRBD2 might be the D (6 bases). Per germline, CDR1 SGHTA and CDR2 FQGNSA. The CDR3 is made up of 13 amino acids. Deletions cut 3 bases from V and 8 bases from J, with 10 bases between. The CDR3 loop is CASSFTRGGELFF. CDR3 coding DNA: TGTGCCAGCAGCTTCACCCGGGGGGGGGAGCTGTTTTTT. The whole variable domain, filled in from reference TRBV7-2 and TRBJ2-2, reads GAGVSQSPSNKVTEKGKDVELRCDPISGHTALYWYRQSLGQGLEFLIYFQGNSAPDKSGLPSDRFSAERTGGSVSTLTIQRTQQEDSAVYLCASSFTRGGELFFGEGSRLTVL.

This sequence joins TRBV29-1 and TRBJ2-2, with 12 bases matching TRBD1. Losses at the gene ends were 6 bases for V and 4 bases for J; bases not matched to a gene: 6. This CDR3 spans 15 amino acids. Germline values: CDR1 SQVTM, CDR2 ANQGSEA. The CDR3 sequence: CSVGTGGAGTGELFF. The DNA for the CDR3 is TGCAGCGTGGGGACAGGGGGCGCGGGCACCGGGGAGCTGTTTTTT.

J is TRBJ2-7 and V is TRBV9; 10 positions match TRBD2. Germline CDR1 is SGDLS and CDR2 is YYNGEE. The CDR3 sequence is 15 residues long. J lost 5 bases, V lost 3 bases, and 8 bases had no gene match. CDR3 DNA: TGTGCCAGCAGCGGCGAGCTAGCGGGAGTCCACGAGCAGTACTTC. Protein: CASSGELAGVHEQYF.

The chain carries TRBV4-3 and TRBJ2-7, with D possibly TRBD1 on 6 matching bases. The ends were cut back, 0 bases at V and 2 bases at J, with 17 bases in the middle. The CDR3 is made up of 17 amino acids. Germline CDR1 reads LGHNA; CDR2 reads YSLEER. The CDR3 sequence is CASSQDITGTSPYEQYF. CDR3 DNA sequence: TGCGCCAGCAGCCAAGATATTACCGGGACATCTCCCTACGAGCAGTACTTC.